What follows are 10 T cell receptor beta chains derived from one specimen sequenced in a study of T cells in localized non-small cell lung cancer. Clones were sequenced by immunoSEQ multiplex PCR, and TCRdb holds only the in-frame ones, with some missing. The sample includes 2,500 to 3,000 clones, roughly a quarter of them seen just once. Sequencing was performed on lung tumor tissue, taken before any cancer treatment. These receptors all come from a male donor aged 60 or over with stage II lung adenocarcinoma.

The chain carries TRBV18 and TRBJ1-4, with D unclear. V dropped 2 bases and J dropped 8 bases, with 9 bases sitting between them. Germline-derived CDR1 and CDR2 are KGHSH and LQKENI. This CDR3 contains 13 residues. The CDR3 DNA reads TGTGCCAGCTCACCATCAAGGATCGAAAAACTGTTTTTT. Its translation is CASSPSRIEKLFF.

The chain uses TRBV28 and TRBJ2-3; 14 bases match TRBD2. V was clipped by 6 bases and J by 2 bases; unmatched bases: 13. CDR1 MDHEN and CDR2 SYDVKM come from the germline V gene. The CDR3 length is 19 residues. This CDR3 reads CASRAPPGLAGVVTDTQYF. The CDR3 bases are TGTGCCAGCAGGGCTCCACCGGGACTAGCGGGAGTGGTCACAGATACGCAGTATTTT.

The V call is TRBV18, the J call TRBJ2-1; TRBD2 matches at 10 bases. Germline V gene sequence: CDR1 KGHSH, CDR2 LQKENI. CDR3 size: 15 residues. The V and J ends lost 0 bases and 8 bases, in that order; junction bases with no gene match: 4. This CDR3 reads CASSPPGTSEDEQFF. CDR3 in DNA: TGTGCCAGCTCACCACCTGGGACTAGCGAAGATGAGCAGTTCTTC.

In this sample, this clone turned up once. This sequence joins TRBV14 and TRBJ2-1; D is undetermined. This CDR3 comprises 13 residues. Germline-derived CDR1 and CDR2 are SGHDN and FVKESK. With 1 base removed from V and 2 bases from J, the gap between germline ends came to 3 bases. In nucleotides, the CDR3 is TGTGCCAGCAGCCAAGGTCCCTACAATGAGCAGTTCTTC. It specifies CASSQGPYNEQFF.

For the CDR3, the DNA is TGTGCCAGCAGCCCTGGACAGGGGGGCACAGATACGCAGTATTTT. Its protein is CASSPGQGGTDTQYF. The chain is built from TRBV7-1 and TRBJ2-3; 10 bases line up with TRBD1. TRBV7-1 has ORF status, its function being uncertain. This CDR3 contains 15 residues. V lost 5 bases, J lost 1 base, and 3 bases stayed unmatched.

This clone was observed a few times. This sequence joins TRBV5-1 and TRBJ2-7; TRBD2 matches 10 bases. From germline, CDR1 is SGHRS and CDR2 YFSETQ. There are 16 residues in the CDR3. V was clipped by 0 bases and J by 0 bases; unmatched bases: 3. In nucleotides, the CDR3 is TGCGCCAGCAGCTTGGCCCCTAGCGGGAGCTCCTACGAGCAGTACTTC. The encoded protein is CASSLAPSGSSYEQYF. The full variable domain, with the rest looked up from reference TRBV5-1 and TRBJ2-7, is KAGVTQTPRYLIKTRGQQVTLSCSPISGHRSVSWYQQTPGQGLQFLFEYFSETQRNKGNFPGRFSGRQFSNSRSEMNVSTLELGDSALYLCASSLAPSGSSYEQYFGPGTRLTVT.

This clone was counted between two and nine times. This chain joins TRBV30 and TRBJ2-3; maybe TRBD2 (6 bases). This CDR3 is built from 12 residues. Germline loops: CDR1 GTSNPN, CDR2 SVGIG (reference sequence). Trimming removed 4 bases from V and 6 bases from J, with 11 bases in between. CDR3 loop: CAWNLAGDTQYF. The CDR3, as DNA: TGTGCCTGGAACCTGGCGGGGGATACGCAGTATTTT.

This clone turned up a few times. The chain links TRBV6-8 to TRBJ1-2; D remains ambiguous. V lost 2 bases and J 4 bases, leaving 14 bases between the germline ends. The CDR3 runs to 15 residues. Per germline, CDR1 MNHGY and CDR2 SAAAGT. The CDR3 nucleotides are TGTGCCAGCAGTTACCGTGGGCAGATACTCTATGGCTACACCTTC. It encodes CASSYRGQILYGYTF.

The genes are TRBV18 and TRBJ2-3; the D is unclear. This CDR3 comprises 14 residues. Germline CDR1 KGHSH, CDR2 LQKENI. Deletions cut 0 bases from V and 2 bases from J, with 6 bases between. The CDR3 DNA follows: TGTGCCAGCTCACCACCTCAATTCACAGATACGCAGTATTTT. It codes for CASSPPQFTDTQYF.

This clone was recorded a few times. The chain joins TRBV11-3 to TRBJ2-7; TRBD2 matches 8 bases. V lost 5 bases to trimming and J lost 6 bases; unmatched junction nucleotides: 9. Germline CDR1 and CDR2: SGHNT and YENEEA. This CDR3 region has 14 residues. The CDR3: CASSPGASGFEQYF. CDR3 nucleotides: TGTGCCAGCAGCCCCGGGGCTAGCGGGTTCGAGCAGTACTTC. Variable domain in full (rest from reference TRBV11-3 and TRBJ2-7): EAGVVQSPRYKIIEKKQPVAFWCNPISGHNTLYWYLQNLGQGPELLIRYENEEAVDDSQLPKDRFSAERLKGVDSTLKIQPAELGDSAVYLCASSPGASGFEQYFGPGTRLTVT.